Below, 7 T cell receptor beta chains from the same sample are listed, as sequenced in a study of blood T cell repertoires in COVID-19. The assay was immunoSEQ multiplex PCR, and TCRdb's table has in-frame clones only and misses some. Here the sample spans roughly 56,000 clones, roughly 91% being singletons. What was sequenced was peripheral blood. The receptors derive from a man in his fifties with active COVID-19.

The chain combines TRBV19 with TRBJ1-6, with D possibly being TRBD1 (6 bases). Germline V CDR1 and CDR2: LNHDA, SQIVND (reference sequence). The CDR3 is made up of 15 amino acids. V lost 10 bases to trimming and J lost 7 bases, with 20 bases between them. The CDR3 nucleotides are TGTGCCACCAATAAACAGGGCATGGGGAATTCACCCCTCCACTTT. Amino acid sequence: CATNKQGMGNSPLHF.

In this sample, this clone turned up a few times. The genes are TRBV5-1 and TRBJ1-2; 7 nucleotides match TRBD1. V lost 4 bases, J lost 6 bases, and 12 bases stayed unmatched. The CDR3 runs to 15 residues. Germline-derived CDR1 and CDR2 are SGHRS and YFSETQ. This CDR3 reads CASSLDRPTEDGYTF. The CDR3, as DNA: TGCGCCAGCAGCCTGGACAGGCCCACAGAGGATGGCTACACCTTC.

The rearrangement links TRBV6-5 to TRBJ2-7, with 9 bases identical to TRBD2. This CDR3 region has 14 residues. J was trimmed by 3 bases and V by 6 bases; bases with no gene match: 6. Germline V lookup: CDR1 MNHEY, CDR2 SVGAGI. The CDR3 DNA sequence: TGTGCCAGCAGAAGGGGACTAGCTAGCTACGAGCAGTACTTC. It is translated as CASRRGLASYEQYF.

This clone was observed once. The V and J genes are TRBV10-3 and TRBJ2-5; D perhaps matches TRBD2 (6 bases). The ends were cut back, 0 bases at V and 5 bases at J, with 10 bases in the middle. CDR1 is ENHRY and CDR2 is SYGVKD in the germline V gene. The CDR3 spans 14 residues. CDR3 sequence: CAISESGGRETQYF. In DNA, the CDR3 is TGTGCCATCAGTGAGTCCGGGGGTCGGGAGACCCAGTACTTC.

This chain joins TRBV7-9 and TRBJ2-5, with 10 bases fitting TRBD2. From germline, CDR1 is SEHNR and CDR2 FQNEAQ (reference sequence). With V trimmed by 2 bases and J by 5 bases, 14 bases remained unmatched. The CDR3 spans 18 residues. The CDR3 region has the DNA TGTGCCAGCAGCTTACTCCTAGCGGGAGTTGGTAGAGGGGAGACCCAGTACTTC. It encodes CASSLLLAGVGRGETQYF.

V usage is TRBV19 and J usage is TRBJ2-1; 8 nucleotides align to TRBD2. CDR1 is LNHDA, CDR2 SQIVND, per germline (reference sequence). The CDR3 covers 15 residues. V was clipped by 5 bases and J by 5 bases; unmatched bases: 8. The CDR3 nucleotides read TGTGCCAGTAGTTCCGTAGAGCGGGAGAACAATGAGCAGTTCTTC. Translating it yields CASSSVERENNEQFF.

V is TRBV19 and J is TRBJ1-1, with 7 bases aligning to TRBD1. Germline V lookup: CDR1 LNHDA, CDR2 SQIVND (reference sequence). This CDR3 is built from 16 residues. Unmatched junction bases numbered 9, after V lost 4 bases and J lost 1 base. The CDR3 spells CASSNSRQGWNTEAFF. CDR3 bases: TGTGCCAGTAGTAACTCCCGACAGGGCTGGAACACTGAAGCTTTCTTT.